This is a list of T cell receptor beta chains from one sample in a study of blood T cell repertoires in COVID-19. The data were produced by immunoSEQ multiplex PCR, yet TCRdb's version contains in-frame clones alone and is incomplete. This table has around 150,000 clones, 65% to 85% appearing once. Sequenced input: peripheral blood. These receptors all stem from a man younger than 40 with COVID-19, enrolled during active disease. The CDR3 runs from the conserved cysteine through the conserved F or W. Fields, in order: J gene, clone size, D gene, V gene, CDR3 protein. A D gene is named only where the DNA matches it firmly. The size entry is marked missing in some rows and otherwise reads once, few, many or a size class.

>TRBJ2-2|NA|TRBD2|TRBV11-2
CASRLLAGSTGELFF
>TRBJ1-4|NA|TRBD1|TRBV19
CASEGLTGGTEDNEKLFF
>TRBJ2-5|NA|TRBD2|TRBV9
CASSVGGRGETQYF
>TRBJ1-6|NA|NA|TRBV9
CASRGPGSSYNSPLHF
>TRBJ2-7|few|NA|TRBV30
CAWSVQVLKQYF
>TRBJ1-1|NA|NA|TRBV5-4
CASSLVDRRNTEAFF
>TRBJ1-1|NA|TRBD1|TRBV3-1/TRBV3-2
CASRETGRENTEAFF
>TRBJ2-2|NA|TRBD2|TRBV5-4
CASSRFGEGTGELFF
>TRBJ2-2|once|TRBD1|TRBV15
CATSKGGTGNTGELFF
>TRBJ1-5|NA|NA|TRBV12-3/TRBV12-4
CASSYQGNQPQHF
>TRBJ1-2|NA|NA|TRBV5-1
CASTPMSNYGYTF
>TRBJ1-5|NA|NA|TRBV18
CASSPGLRNQPQHF
>TRBJ2-3|once|NA|TRBV3-1/TRBV3-2
CASSFGQTDTQYF
>TRBJ2-5|NA|NA|TRBV6-5
CASRPTPGETQYF
>TRBJ2-5|NA|NA|TRBV2
CASSEARGGGETQYF